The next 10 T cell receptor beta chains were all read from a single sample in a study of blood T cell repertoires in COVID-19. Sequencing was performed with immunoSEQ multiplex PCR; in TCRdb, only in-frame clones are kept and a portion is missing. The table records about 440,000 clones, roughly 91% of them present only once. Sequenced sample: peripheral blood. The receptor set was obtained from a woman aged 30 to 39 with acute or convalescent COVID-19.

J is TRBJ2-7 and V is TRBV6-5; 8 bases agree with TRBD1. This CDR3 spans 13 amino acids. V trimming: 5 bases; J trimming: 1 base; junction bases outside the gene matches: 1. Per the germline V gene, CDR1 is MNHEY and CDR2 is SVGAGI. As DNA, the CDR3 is TGTGCCAGCAGTACAGGGGGATCCTACGAGCAGTACTTC. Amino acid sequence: CASSTGGSYEQYF.

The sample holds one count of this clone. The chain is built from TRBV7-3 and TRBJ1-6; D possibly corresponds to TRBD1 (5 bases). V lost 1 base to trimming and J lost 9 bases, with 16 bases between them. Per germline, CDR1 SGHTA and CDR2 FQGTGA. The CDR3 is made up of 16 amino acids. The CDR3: CASSLNPGGGGSPLHF. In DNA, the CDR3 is TGTGCCAGCAGCTTAAACCCGGGGGGTGGTGGTTCACCCCTCCACTTT.

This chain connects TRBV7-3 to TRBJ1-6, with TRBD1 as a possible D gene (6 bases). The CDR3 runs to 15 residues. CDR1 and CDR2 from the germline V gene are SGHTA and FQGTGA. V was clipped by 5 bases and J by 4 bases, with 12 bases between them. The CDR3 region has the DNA TGTGCCAGCAGCCCGGACAGTAATTATAATTCACCCCTCCACTTT. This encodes CASSPDSNYNSPLHF.

CDR3 coding DNA: TGTGCCAGCAGCTTGCGACTCGGTGATTCACCCCTCCACTTT. Protein product: CASSLRLGDSPLHF. This chain connects TRBV5-8 to TRBJ1-6; D gene ambiguous. Looked up from germline, CDR1 is SGHTS and CDR2 is YDEGEE. Trimming cost V 1 base and J 8 bases, with 10 bases left between them. CDR3 size: 14 residues.

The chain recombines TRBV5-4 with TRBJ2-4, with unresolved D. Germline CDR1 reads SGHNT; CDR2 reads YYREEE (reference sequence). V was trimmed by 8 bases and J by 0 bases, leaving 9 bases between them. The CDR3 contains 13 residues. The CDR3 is CARRTEAKNIQYF. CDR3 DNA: TGTGCCAGGAGAACAGAAGCCAAAAACATTCAGTACTTC.

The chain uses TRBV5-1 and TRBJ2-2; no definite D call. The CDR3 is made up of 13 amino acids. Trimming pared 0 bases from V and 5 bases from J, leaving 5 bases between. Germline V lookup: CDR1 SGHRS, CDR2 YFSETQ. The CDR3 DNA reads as TGCGCCAGCAGCTTGGTACGGACCGGGGAGCTGTTTTTT. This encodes CASSLVRTGELFF.

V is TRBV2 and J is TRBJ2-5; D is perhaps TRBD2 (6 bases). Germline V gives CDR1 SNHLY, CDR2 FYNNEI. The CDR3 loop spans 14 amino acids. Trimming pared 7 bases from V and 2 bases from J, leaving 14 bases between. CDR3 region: CASTMEGSQETQYF. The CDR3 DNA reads TGTGCCAGCACCATGGAGGGCAGTCAAGAGACCCAGTACTTC.

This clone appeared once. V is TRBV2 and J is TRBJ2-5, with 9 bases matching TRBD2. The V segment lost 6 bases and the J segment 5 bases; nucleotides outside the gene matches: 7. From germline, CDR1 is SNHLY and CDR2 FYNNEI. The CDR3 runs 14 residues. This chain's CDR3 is CASSSAGGPETQYF. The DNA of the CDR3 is TGTGCCAGCAGCAGCGCGGGGGGGCCGGAGACCCAGTACTTC. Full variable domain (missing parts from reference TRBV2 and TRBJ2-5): EPEVTQTPSHQVTQMGQEVILRCVPISNHLYFYWYRQILGQKVEFLVSFYNNEISEKSEIFDDQFSVERPDGSNFTLKIRSTKLEDSAMYFCASSSAGGPETQYFGPGTRLLVL.

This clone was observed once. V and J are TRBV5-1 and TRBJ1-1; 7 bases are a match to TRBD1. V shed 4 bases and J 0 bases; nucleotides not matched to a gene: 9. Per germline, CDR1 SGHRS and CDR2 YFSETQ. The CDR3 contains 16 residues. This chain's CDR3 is CASSPDRATLNTEAFF. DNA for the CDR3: TGCGCCAGCAGCCCTGACAGGGCCACACTGAACACTGAAGCTTTCTTT.

This chain's CDR3 is CASSKGLAGEGSYEQYF. The DNA of the CDR3 is TGTGCCAGCAGCAAGGGACTAGCCGGGGAAGGGTCCTACGAGCAGTACTTC. J is TRBJ2-7 and V is TRBV11-2, with 9 bases aligning to TRBD2. J lost 1 base, V lost 5 bases, and 12 bases had no gene match. The CDR3 covers 17 residues. The V gene's germline CDR1 is SGHAT and CDR2 FQNNGV.